Given below is one TCR beta chain in context. Its matching antigen is unknown. The trim removed 1 base at V and 8 bases at J, leaving 7 bases unmatched. Looked up from germline, CDR1 is LGHNA and CDR2 is YSLEER. The CDR3 sequence is 14 residues long. Every bit of the isolated RNA underwent reverse transcription, so sequencing read expressed TCRB transcripts. Sequencing was performed with immunoSEQ multiplex PCR; in TCRdb, only in-frame clones are kept and a portion is missing. The data hold over 150,000 clones, with around 8% observed a single time. The sample is drawn from a study of beta chain features in type 1 diabetes. Across the whole study: Regarding age, gender and cell yields, patients proved similar to healthy donors.

Findings and caveats of the study: Relative to healthy donors, patients appeared to have naive, central memory and Treg TCRB repertoires that were more similar.

Specimen: central memory CD4+ T cells from blood. This clonotype originated in a young man in good health. The V gene is TRBV4-3, the J gene TRBJ1-2; 7 bases align to TRBD1. The CDR3 loop is CASSQGSTGWGYTF. DNA of the CDR3: TGCGCCAGCAGCCAAGGGTCGACAGGGTGGGGCTACACCTTC.